This T cell receptor (beta chain) was found in a study of blood T cell repertoires in COVID-19. TCRdb's copy holds only in-frame clones and misses some; the assay was immunoSEQ multiplex PCR. The repertoire holds some 150,000 clones, 80% to 90% seen once, with approximately 15% in the top ten. Between the trimmed V and J ends, which lost 0 bases and 3 bases, there was a span of 14 bases. Germline V lookup: CDR1 SGHVS, CDR2 FQNEAQ. The CDR3 covers 16 residues. This chain joins TRBV7-8 and TRBJ2-5; tentative D call: TRBD1 (6 bases). This TCR was recovered from a woman in her thirties or forties with acute or convalescent COVID-19. The sequencing sample was made of peripheral blood. The CDR3 DNA reads TGTGCCAGCAGCTTAGCGGTGACAGGTACTGAAGAGACCCAGTACTTC. The encoded protein is CASSLAVTGTEETQYF.